A single TCR beta chain is shown here with its context. Method: immunoSEQ multiplex PCR; TCRdb's copy keeps in-frame clones and lacks some. The sample yields 130,000 to 150,000 clones, around 82% seen once. The CDR3 is 14 residues long. J gave up 3 bases and V 6 bases, and 8 bases lay outside the gene matches. Germline V lookup: CDR1 MNHEY, CDR2 SVGAGI. This sample is part of a study of blood T cell repertoires in COVID-19. Study in general: Samples of COVID-19 (acute and convalescent) were obtained from the United States, Italy and Spain.

The receptor was derived from a human donor with acute or convalescent COVID-19. The donor label of this sample is uncertain. The chain employs TRBV6-5 and TRBJ2-7, with TRBD1 matching 7 bases. Sequenced: peripheral blood. The DNA for the CDR3 is TGTGCCAGCAGAGCCGGGACAGCGATCTACGAGCAGTACTTC. This codes for CASRAGTAIYEQYF.